Here is one TCR beta chain with its context. This sample is part of a study of cytomegalovirus exposure and HLA in healthy donors. The PCR had 60 Vbeta and 13 Jbeta primers. Produced via immunoSEQ multiplex PCR; TCRdb's table is partial and in-frame only. This table has under 100,000 clones, around 79% appearing once. Germline CDR1 SGHKS, CDR2 YYEKEE (reference sequence). The V end lost 0 bases, the J end lost 7 bases, and 8 bases lay between the germline ends. CDR3 length: 13 amino acids. Material for sequencing was PBMCs. This receptor was identified in a man younger than 30 in good health and CMV-seropositive. V gene TRBV5-5 combines with J gene TRBJ2-1; unclear D gene. Here the CDR3 DNA reads TGTGCCAGCAGCTTGGCTGACTGGAATGAGCAGTTCTTC. It translates to CASSLADWNEQFF.